Below are 21 T cell receptor beta chains sequenced from a single sample in a study of T cells in Graves' hyperthyroidism and ophthalmopathy. Amplified regions were TCR beta CDR3 sequences from RNA transcripts. In the first-round RT-PCR of the TCR CDR3, the HTBI primer set was used. TCRdb recomputed calls from the multiplex PCR reads with MiXCR, one row per CDR3 protein. The repertoire holds under 200,000 distinct CDR3 sequences, with roughly 9.4% as singletons. The sequencing input was blood. These TCRs come from a woman aged 18-29 years with Graves' hyperthyroidism that later progressed to Graves' ophthalmopathy.

Remarks on this clonotype: This may arise from a read error, as a much more abundant clone is one base away. The chain recombines TRBV6-1 with TRBJ2-7; 7 bases are shared with TRBD1. The V and J ends lost 5 bases and 5 bases, in that order; junction bases with no gene match: 12. The CDR3 sequence is 15 residues long. Germline lookup yields CDR1 MNHNS and CDR2 SASEGT. CDR3 nucleotide sequence: TGTGCCAGCAGTAAACAAGTGAGACAGGGAAACGAGCAGTACTTC. This translates into CASSKQVRQGNEQYF.

This clonotype was recorded at least ten times. The chain couples TRBV24-1 to TRBJ2-5, with D hard to call. Germline CDR1 reads KGHDR; CDR2 reads SFDVKD. Trimming pared 6 bases from V and 4 bases from J, leaving 17 bases between. CDR3 size: 15 residues. As DNA, the CDR3 is TGTGCCACCAGTCCCTCCGAAGGATCCGTAGAGACCCAGTACTTC. This translates into CATSPSEGSVETQYF.

This chain uses TRBV19 with TRBJ2-7; either TRBD1 or TRBD2 may supply D (5 bases each). The V gene lost 4 bases and the J gene lost 4 bases, with 17 bases spanning the gap. The CDR3 length is 15 residues. The germline gives CDR1 LNHDA, CDR2 SQIVND (reference sequence). CDR3 protein: CASSTLGDGSYEQYF. In nucleotides, the CDR3 is TGTGCCAGTAGTACCCTAGGGGACGGCAGTTACGAGCAGTACTTC.

The gene calls are TRBV29-1 and TRBJ2-1, with 8 positions matching TRBD2. J lost 4 bases, V lost 6 bases, and 5 bases had no gene match. This CDR3 has 13 amino acids. Germline V gene sequence: CDR1 SQVTM, CDR2 ANQGSEA. CDR3 sequence: CSVPTSAYNEQFF. CDR3 bases: TGCAGCGTCCCGACTAGCGCATACAATGAGCAGTTCTTC.

Regarding this clonotype: One junction end disagrees with the germline gene, perhaps due to a read error. The CDR3 nucleotides read TGTGCTAGCTCCCGTACCACGGGACGGCGGATGCAGCCCCAGCATTTT. Protein sequence: CASSRTTGRRMQPQHF. This chain connects TRBV18 to TRBJ1-5; the D gene is possibly TRBD1 (5 bases). The CDR3 length is 16 residues. The germline V gene has CDR1 KGHSH and CDR2 LQKENI.

This clonotype was recorded at least ten times. This chain links TRBV25-1 with TRBJ2-1; possibly TRBD1 for D (7 bases). The CDR3 has 15 residues. CDR1 is MGHDK, CDR2 SYGVNS, per germline. V lost 3 bases and J lost 7, with 16 bases in between. CDR3 DNA: TGTGCCAGCAGTGACAGGGGGGCCAGAGGGAATGAGCAGTTCTTC. Translated: CASSDRGARGNEQFF.

Details on this clonotype: This clone may be a read error of a much larger clone one base away. V usage is TRBV20-1 and J usage is TRBJ2-7, with a weak D call TRBD1 (6 bases). This CDR3 contains 13 residues. CDR1 and CDR2 from the germline V gene are DFQATT and SNEGSKA (reference sequence). V gave up 5 bases and J gave up 0 bases, with 11 bases separating them. DNA of the CDR3: TGCAGTGCTCTATGGACAGCCTCCTACGAGCAGTACTTC. Protein sequence: CSALWTASYEQYF.

Ten or more counts support this clonotype. V usage is TRBV29-1 and J usage is TRBJ1-1, with 9 positions matching TRBD1. The ends lost 8 bases at V and 0 bases at J; junction bases unmatched: 4. Germline assignment: CDR1 SQVTM and CDR2 ANQGSEA. The CDR3 is 13 amino acids. CDR3 sequence (DNA): TGCAGCTCAGGGACAGGGCTGAACACTGAAGCTTTCTTT. This sequence encodes CSSGTGLNTEAFF.

This clonotype was seen at least ten times. V usage is TRBV6-1 and J usage is TRBJ2-2; D ambiguous. Per the germline V gene, CDR1 is MNHNS and CDR2 is SASEGT. V was cut by 9 bases and J by 6 bases, with 11 bases left in between. The CDR3 extends over 12 amino acids. CDR3 DNA sequence: TGTGCCAGTCTGGATCGGGCCGGGGAGCTGTTTTTT. Residues: CASLDRAGELFF.

This clonotype has only a few counts. This rearrangement joins TRBV20-1 to TRBJ2-7; no firm D call. The CDR3 totals 11 residues. Germline V CDR1 and CDR2: DFQATT, SNEGSKA (reference sequence). V shed 2 bases and J shed 8 bases, with 10 bases lying between them. CDR3 loop: CSARNMGKQYF. The CDR3 bases are TGCAGTGCTAGAAATATGGGGAAGCAGTACTTC.

The V call is TRBV7-9, the J call TRBJ1-1; TRBD1 is a possible D gene (5 bases). Germline V lookup: CDR1 SEHNR, CDR2 FQNEAQ (reference sequence). This CDR3 region has 16 residues. V was pared by 0 bases and J by 7 bases, with 18 bases between. This CDR3 is CASSLAPGGGHSEAFF. DNA for the CDR3: TGTGCCAGCAGCTTAGCGCCCGGGGGGGGTCACAGTGAAGCTTTCTTT.

This clonotype was seen repeatedly, ten times or more. J is TRBJ2-7 and V is TRBV10-3; weak D call: TRBD2 (5 bases). V gave up 2 bases and J gave up 4 bases, with 6 bases separating them. Germline lookup yields CDR1 ENHRY and CDR2 SYGVKD. The CDR3 runs to 12 residues. The CDR3 is CAISERDYEQYF. The CDR3 nucleotides are TGTGCCATCAGTGAGCGGGATTACGAGCAGTACTTC.

The rearrangement links TRBV12-3 or TRBV12-4 to TRBJ2-1, with 12 nucleotides matching TRBD1. The trim removed 1 base at V and 9 bases at J, leaving 4 bases unmatched. The CDR3 runs 15 residues. The CDR3 nucleotides read TGTGCCAGCAGTTTAGTCGGGACAGGGGGCGTTGAGCAGTTCTTC. Translating gives CASSLVGTGGVEQFF.

On this clonotype itself: A read error may be the cause here, since a much bigger clone is one base away. The rearrangement uses TRBV20-1 and TRBJ1-5, with 11 bases matching TRBD1. The junction had 7 bases not matched to a gene; V was cut back by 6 bases and J by 6 bases. The CDR3 loop spans 14 amino acids. Germline V gene data show CDR1 as DFQATT and CDR2 as SNEGSKA (reference sequence). The CDR3 loop reads CSAGQGAASQPQHF. The CDR3, as DNA: TGCAGTGCAGGACAGGGGGCGGCCAGTCAGCCCCAGCATTTT.

This clonotype appeared many times. V and J are TRBV30 and TRBJ1-3; D gene ambiguous. The germline V and J ends were trimmed by 2 bases and 0 bases, with 11 bases remaining between them. The CDR3 length is 15 residues. Germline V gives CDR1 GTSNPN, CDR2 SVGIG (reference sequence). The CDR3 DNA reads TGTGCCTGGAGTCACCCCTCTATCTCTGGAAACACCATATATTTT. This codes for CAWSHPSISGNTIYF.

This clonotype was observed at least ten times. The gene calls are TRBV6-1 and TRBJ1-3; D is undetermined. Germline V CDR1 and CDR2: MNHNS, SASEGT. This CDR3 contains 16 residues. Trimming took 1 base from V and 0 from J, leaving 10 bases between them. The CDR3 protein is CASSEVYGDSGNTIYF. The CDR3 bases are TGTGCCAGCAGTGAAGTTTACGGCGACTCTGGAAACACCATATATTTT.

In this sample, this clonotype turned up many times. V is TRBV20-1 and J is TRBJ1-4; D is unclear. Looked up from germline, CDR1 is DFQATT and CDR2 is SNEGSKA (reference sequence). This CDR3 has 14 residues. V was pared by 3 bases and J by 0 bases, with 8 bases between. As DNA, the CDR3 is TGCAGTGCTAGCACGGCCCCAACTAATGAAAAACTGTTTTTT. Its translation: CSASTAPTNEKLFF.

This clonotype was seen a handful of times. A read error may be the cause here, since a much bigger clone is one base away. The chain combines TRBV29-1 with TRBJ1-1, with TRBD1 identical over 9 bases. Germline-derived CDR1 and CDR2 are SQVTM and ANQGSEA. This CDR3 has 15 residues. The V gene end was trimmed by 4 bases and the J gene end by 4 bases; junction bases not matched to a gene: 10. CDR3 sequence: CSVGQGELRSTEAFF. For the CDR3, the DNA is TGCAGCGTTGGACAGGGGGAACTTCGAAGCACTGAAGCTTTCTTT. Full variable domain (missing parts from reference TRBV29-1 and TRBJ1-1): SAVISQKPSRDICQRGTSLTIQCQVDSQVTMMFWYRQQPGQSLTLIATANQGSEATYESGFVIDKFPISRPNLTFSTLTVSNMSPEDSSIYLCSVGQGELRSTEAFFGQGTRLTVV.

Ten or more counts support this clonotype. The chain employs TRBV3-1 and TRBJ1-1; TRBD1 matches at 9 bases. CDR1 LGHDT and CDR2 YNNKEL come from the germline V gene (reference sequence). V dropped 3 bases and J dropped 8; count of bases not matched to a gene: 7. This CDR3 has 14 amino acids. The DNA for the CDR3 is TGTGCCAGCAGCCAGGGGACAGGGAGGACGGAAGCTTTCTTT. Translated: CASSQGTGRTEAFF. The complete variable domain, with remaining parts taken from reference TRBV3-1 and TRBJ1-1, reads DTAVSQTPKYLVTQMGNDKSIKCEQNLGHDTMYWYKQDSKKFLKIMFSYNNKELIINETVPNRFSPKSPDKAHLNLHINSLELGDSAVYFCASSQGTGRTEAFFGQGTRLTVV.

This clonotype was observed a few times. A read error is possible here, since a much larger clone lies one base away. The rearrangement uses TRBV11-3 and TRBJ2-2; either TRBD1 or TRBD2 may fit D (5 bases each). V gave up 9 bases and J gave up 4 bases, with 15 bases separating them. The CDR3 has 14 amino acids. Germline lookup yields CDR1 SGHNT and CDR2 YENEEA. In nucleotides, the CDR3 is TGTGCCAGATCGCTTGAGGGGAGCACCGGGGAGCTGTTTTTT. Translated, it gives CARSLEGSTGELFF.

At least ten counts were recorded for this clonotype. A single base separates this from a much larger clone, so it may be a read error. In DNA, the CDR3 is TGTGCCAGCAGCCATCATGACAGGGGCGGCGAGACCCAGTACTTC. This gives the protein CASSHHDRGGETQYF. The chain links TRBV11-2 to TRBJ2-5, with TRBD1 identical over 8 bases. From germline, CDR1 is SGHAT and CDR2 FQNNGV. The CDR3 spans 15 residues. The trim removed 5 bases at V and 5 bases at J, leaving 10 bases unmatched.